The clone carrying this T cell receptor (beta chain) was found a few times. This table comes from immunoSEQ multiplex PCR, and its TCRdb copy is limited to in-frame clones, with some not included. The table has a few hundred thousand clones, roughly nine tenths seen once. The data were taken from a study of blood T cell repertoires in COVID-19. On the study more broadly: Nucleic acid was either cDNA or gDNA, and it came from T cells, B-cell-depleted T cells, or PBMCs.

Cohort 3 recovered donors had two negative PCRs, clearance, or symptom resolution. V lost 6 bases and J lost 3, with 9 bases in between. This CDR3 region has 13 residues. The germline V gene has CDR1 MNHEY and CDR2 SMNVEV (reference sequence). The sample taken for sequencing was PBMCs or T cells enriched from blood (not recorded which). The TCR sequence derives from a woman aged 25-40 years who had recovered from COVID-19. This sequence joins TRBV27 and TRBJ1-5; possible D gene TRBD1, 5 bases. CDR3 in amino acids: CASRGVFNQPQHF. The CDR3 DNA is TGTGCCAGCAGAGGGGTATTCAATCAGCCCCAGCATTTT.